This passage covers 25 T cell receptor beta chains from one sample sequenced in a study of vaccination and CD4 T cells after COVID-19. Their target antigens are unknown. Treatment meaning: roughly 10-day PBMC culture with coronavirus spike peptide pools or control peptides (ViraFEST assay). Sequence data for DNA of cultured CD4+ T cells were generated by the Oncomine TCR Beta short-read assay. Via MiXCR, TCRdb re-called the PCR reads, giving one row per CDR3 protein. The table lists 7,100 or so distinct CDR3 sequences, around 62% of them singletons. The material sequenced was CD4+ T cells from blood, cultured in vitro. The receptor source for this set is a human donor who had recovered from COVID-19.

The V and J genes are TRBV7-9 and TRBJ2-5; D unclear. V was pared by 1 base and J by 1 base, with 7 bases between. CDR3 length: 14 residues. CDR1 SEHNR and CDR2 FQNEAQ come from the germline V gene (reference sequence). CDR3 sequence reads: CASSLGYSQETQYF. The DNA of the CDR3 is TGTGCCAGCAGCTTAGGTTACTCCCAAGAGACCCAGTACTTC.

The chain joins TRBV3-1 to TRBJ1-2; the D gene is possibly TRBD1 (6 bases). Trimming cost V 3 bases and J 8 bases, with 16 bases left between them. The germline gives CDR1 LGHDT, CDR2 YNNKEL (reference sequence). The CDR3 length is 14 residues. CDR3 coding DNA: TGTGCCAGCAGCCACCGGGTAGGGGGGAACGGCTACACCTTC. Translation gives CASSHRVGGNGYTF. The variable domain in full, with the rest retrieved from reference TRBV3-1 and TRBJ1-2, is DTAVSQTPKYLVTQMGNDKSIKCEQNLGHDTMYWYKQDSKKFLKIMFSYNNKELIINETVPNRFSPKSPDKAHLNLHINSLELGDSAVYFCASSHRVGGNGYTFGSGTRLTVV.

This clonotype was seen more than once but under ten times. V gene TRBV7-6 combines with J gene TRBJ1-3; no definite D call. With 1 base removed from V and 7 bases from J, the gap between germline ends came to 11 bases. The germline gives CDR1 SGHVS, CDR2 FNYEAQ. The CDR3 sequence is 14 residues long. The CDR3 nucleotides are TGTGCCAGCAGCTTAGGAGTGATGTCGAACACCATATATTTT. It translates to CASSLGVMSNTIYF.

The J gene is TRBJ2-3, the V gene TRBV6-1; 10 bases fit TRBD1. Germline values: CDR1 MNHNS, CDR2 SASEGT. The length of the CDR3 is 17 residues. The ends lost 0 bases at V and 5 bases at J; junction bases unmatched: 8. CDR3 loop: CASSEASGGTGEDTQYF. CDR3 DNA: TGTGCCAGCAGTGAAGCGTCAGGAGGGACAGGGGAAGATACGCAGTATTTT.

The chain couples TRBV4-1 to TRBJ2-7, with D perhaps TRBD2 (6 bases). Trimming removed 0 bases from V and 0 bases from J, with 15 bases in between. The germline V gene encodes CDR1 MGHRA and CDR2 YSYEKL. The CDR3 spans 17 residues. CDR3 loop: CASSQELGRPTSYEQYF. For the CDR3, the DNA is TGCGCCAGCAGCCAAGAGCTCGGGAGACCCACCTCCTACGAGCAGTACTTC.

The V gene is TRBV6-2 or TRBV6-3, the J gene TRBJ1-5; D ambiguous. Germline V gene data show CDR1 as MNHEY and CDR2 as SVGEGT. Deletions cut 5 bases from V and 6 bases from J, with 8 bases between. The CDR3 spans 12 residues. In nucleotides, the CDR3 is TGTGCCAGCAGTGGGCATGCTCAGCCCCAGCATTTT. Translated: CASSGHAQPQHF.

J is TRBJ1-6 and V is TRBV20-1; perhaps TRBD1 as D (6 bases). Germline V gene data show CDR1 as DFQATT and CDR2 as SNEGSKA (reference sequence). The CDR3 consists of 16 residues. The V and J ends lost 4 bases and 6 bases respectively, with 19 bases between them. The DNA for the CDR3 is TGCAGTGCTACTGCCCCTTACAGGGAGCGTAATTCACCCCTCCACTTT. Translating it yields CSATAPYRERNSPLHF.

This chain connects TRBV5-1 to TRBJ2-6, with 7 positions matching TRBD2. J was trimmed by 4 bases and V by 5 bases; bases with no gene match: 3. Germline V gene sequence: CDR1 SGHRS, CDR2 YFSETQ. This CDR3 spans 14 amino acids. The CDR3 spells CASRAGSGANVLTF. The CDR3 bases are TGCGCCAGCAGAGCGGGGTCCGGGGCCAACGTCCTGACTTTC.

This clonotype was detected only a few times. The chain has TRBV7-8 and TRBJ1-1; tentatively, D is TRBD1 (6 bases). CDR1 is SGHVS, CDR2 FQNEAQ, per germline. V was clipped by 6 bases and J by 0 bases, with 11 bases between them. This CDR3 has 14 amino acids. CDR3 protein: CASSKDRLNTEAFF. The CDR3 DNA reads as TGTGCCAGCAGTAAAGACAGGTTGAACACTGAAGCTTTCTTT.

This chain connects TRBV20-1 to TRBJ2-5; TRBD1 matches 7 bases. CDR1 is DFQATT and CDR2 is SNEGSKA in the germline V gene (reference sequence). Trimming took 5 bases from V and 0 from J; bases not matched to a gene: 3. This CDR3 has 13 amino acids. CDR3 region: CSAEQGYQETQYF. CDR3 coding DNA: TGCAGTGCTGAACAGGGGTACCAAGAGACCCAGTACTTC.

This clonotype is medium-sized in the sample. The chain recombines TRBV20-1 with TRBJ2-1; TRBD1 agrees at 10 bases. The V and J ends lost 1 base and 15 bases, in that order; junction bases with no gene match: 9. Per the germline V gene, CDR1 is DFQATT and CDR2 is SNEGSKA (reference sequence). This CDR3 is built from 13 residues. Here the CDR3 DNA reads TGCAGTGCTAGAGGCGGGACAGGGGAGGGAGGGTTCTTC. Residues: CSARGGTGEGGFF.

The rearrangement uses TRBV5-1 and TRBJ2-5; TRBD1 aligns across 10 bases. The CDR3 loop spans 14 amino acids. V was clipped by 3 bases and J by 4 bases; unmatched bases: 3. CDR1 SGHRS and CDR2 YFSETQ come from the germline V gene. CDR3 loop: CASSSGQGTETQYF. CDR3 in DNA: TGCGCCAGCAGCTCGGGACAGGGGACAGAGACCCAGTACTTC.

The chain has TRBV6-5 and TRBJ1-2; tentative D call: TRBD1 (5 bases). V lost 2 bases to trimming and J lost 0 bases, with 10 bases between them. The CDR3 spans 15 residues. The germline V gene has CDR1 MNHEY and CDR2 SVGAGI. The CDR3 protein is CASSYGATANYGYTF. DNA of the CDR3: TGTGCCAGCAGTTACGGCGCGACAGCTAACTATGGCTACACCTTC.

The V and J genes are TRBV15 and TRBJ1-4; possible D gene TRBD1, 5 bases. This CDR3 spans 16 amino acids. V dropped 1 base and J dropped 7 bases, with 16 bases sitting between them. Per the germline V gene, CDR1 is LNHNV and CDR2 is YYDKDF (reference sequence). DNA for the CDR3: TGTGCCACCAGCAGAGGTCTTGCGGGGCGTGCTGAAAAACTGTTTTTT. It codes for CATSRGLAGRAEKLFF.

CDR3 residues: CASSGQGTDTQYF. The CDR3 nucleotides are TGTGCCAGCAGCGGACAGGGCACAGATACGCAGTATTTT. The chain has TRBV27 and TRBJ2-3; 7 bases fit TRBD1. The CDR3 spans 13 residues. The trim removed 6 bases at V and 1 base at J, leaving 1 base unmatched. CDR1 is MNHEY and CDR2 is SMNVEV in the germline V gene (reference sequence).

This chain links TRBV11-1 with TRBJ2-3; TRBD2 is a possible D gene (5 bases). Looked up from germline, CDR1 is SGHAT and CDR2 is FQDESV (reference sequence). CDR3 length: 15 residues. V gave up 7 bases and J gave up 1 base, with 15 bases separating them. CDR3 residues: CASTRQVGGTDTQYF. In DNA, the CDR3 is TGTGCCAGCACACGTCAGGTGGGAGGCACAGATACGCAGTATTTT.

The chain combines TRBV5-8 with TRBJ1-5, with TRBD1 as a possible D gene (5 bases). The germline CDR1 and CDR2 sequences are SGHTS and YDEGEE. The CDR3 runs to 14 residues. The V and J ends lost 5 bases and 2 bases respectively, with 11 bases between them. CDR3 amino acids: CASRSGARNQPQHF. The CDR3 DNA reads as TGTGCCAGCAGGTCCGGGGCCCGCAATCAGCCCCAGCATTTT. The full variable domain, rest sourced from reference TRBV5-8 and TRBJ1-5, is EAGVTQSPTHLIKTRGQQATLRCSPISGHTSVYWYQQALGLGLQFLLWYDEGEERNRGNFPPRFSGRQFPNYSSELNVNALELEDSALYLCASRSGARNQPQHFGDGTRLSIL.

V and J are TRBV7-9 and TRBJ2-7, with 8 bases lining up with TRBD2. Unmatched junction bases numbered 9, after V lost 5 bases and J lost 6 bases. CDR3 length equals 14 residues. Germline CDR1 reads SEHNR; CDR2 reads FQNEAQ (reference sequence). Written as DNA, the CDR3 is TGTGCCAGCAGCACCCACTCCGGGGGGGCCGAGCAGTACTTC. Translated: CASSTHSGGAEQYF.

Here the CDR3 reads CASSFDGHEQYF. The CDR3 bases are TGTGCCAGCAGTTTCGACGGCCACGAGCAGTACTTC. V is TRBV12-3 or TRBV12-4 and J is TRBJ2-7; no reliable D call. The CDR3 is 12 amino acids. V was trimmed by 3 bases and J by 5 bases, leaving 8 bases between them.

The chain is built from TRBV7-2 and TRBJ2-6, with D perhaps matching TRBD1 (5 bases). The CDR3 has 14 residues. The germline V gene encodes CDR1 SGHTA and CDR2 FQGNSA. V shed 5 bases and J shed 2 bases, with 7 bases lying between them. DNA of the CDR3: TGTGCCAGCAGCCTCAGGGCTGGGGCCAACGTCCTGACTTTC. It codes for CASSLRAGANVLTF.

This CDR3 reads CSARGGAYGTDTQYF. The CDR3 coding sequence is TGCAGTGCTAGAGGGGGGGCGTATGGCACAGATACGCAGTATTTT. The genes are TRBV20-1 and TRBJ2-3; D is tentatively TRBD1 or TRBD2 (6 bases each). Germline CDR1 and CDR2: DFQATT and SNEGSKA (reference sequence). The CDR3 runs to 15 residues. The ends were cut back, 1 base at V and 1 base at J, with 12 bases in the middle.

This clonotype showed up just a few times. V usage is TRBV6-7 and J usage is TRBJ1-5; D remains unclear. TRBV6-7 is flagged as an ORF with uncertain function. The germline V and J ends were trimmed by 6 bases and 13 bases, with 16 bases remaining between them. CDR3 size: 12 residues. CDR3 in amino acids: CASRRTSLTQHF. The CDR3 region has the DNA TGTGCCAGCAGGCGGACCAGCCTAACGCAGCATTTT.

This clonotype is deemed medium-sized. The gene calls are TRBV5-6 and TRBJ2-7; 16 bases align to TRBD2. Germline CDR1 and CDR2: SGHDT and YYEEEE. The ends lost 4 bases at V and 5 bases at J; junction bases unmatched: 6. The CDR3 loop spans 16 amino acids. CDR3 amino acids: CASSVGLAGGPNEQYF. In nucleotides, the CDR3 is TGTGCCAGCAGCGTGGGACTAGCGGGAGGGCCCAACGAGCAGTACTTC.

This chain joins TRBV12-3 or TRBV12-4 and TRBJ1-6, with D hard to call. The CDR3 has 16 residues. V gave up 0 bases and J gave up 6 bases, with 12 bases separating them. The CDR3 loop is CASSLATIGSNSPLHF. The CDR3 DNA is TGTGCCAGCAGTTTAGCGACAATAGGGAGTAATTCACCCCTCCACTTT.

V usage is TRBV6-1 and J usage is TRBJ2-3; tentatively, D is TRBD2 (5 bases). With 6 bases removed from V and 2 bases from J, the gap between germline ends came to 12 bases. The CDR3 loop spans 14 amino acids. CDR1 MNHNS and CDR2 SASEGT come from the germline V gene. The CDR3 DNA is TGTGCCAGCAGCCTACTAGATATCACAGATACGCAGTATTTT. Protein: CASSLLDITDTQYF.